The next 8 T cell receptor beta chains were all read from a single sample in a study of blood T cell repertoires in COVID-19. Generated by immunoSEQ multiplex PCR, the TCRdb table keeps only in-frame clones and is missing some. The table lists some 70,000 clones, 89% of them singletons, with around 8.7% in the top ten. The specimen was peripheral blood. The receptor set was obtained from a man aged 50 or older with active COVID-19.

The chain carries TRBV9 and TRBJ2-7, with TRBD1 identical over 7 bases. Losses at the gene ends were 4 bases for V and 4 bases for J; bases not matched to a gene: 5. The germline V gene has CDR1 SGDLS and CDR2 YYNGEE. The CDR3 covers 13 residues. CDR3 coding DNA: TGTGCCAGCAGCCCCCCGACAGGGTACGAGCAGTACTTC. Residues: CASSPPTGYEQYF.

The chain uses TRBV10-3 and TRBJ2-2, with 10 bases fitting TRBD2. Germline trimming cut 5 bases from V and 0 bases from J; bases unmatched to any gene: 12. The CDR3 totals 19 residues. CDR1 and CDR2 (germline): ENHRY, SYGVKD. The CDR3 sequence is CAISTLAGVSLPNTGELFF. CDR3 DNA: TGTGCCATCAGTACTCTAGCGGGGGTATCCCTACCGAACACCGGGGAGCTGTTTTTT.

CDR3 nucleotides: TGCAGCGTTTGGGGCAGCCCGCCCAGCACTGAAGCTTTCTTT. Its protein product is CSVWGSPPSTEAFF. The chain is built from TRBV29-1 and TRBJ1-1; D perhaps matches TRBD1 (5 bases). The V gene lost 5 bases and the J gene lost 4 bases, with 17 bases spanning the gap. In germline, CDR1 is SQVTM, CDR2 ANQGSEA. This CDR3 is built from 14 residues. The complete variable domain, with remaining parts taken from reference TRBV29-1 and TRBJ1-1, reads SAVISQKPSRDICQRGTSLTIQCQVDSQVTMMFWYRQQPGQSLTLIATANQGSEATYESGFVIDKFPISRPNLTFSTLTVSNMSPEDSSIYLCSVWGSPPSTEAFFGQGTRLTVV.

The rearrangement joins TRBV4-1 to TRBJ1-1; TRBD1 agrees at 7 bases. The CDR3 extends over 15 amino acids. The germline CDR1 and CDR2 sequences are MGHRA and YSYEKL. With V trimmed by 0 bases and J by 4 bases, 5 bases remained unmatched. CDR3 in DNA: TGCGCCAGCAGCCAAGATCCATCAGGGGGCACTGAAGCTTTCTTT. Translation: CASSQDPSGGTEAFF.

The chain couples TRBV13 to TRBJ2-7, with a possible D match to TRBD2 (6 bases). V was trimmed by 1 base and J by 5 bases, leaving 12 bases between them. This CDR3 contains 14 residues. CDR1 and CDR2 (germline): PRHDT, FYEKMQ (reference sequence). This CDR3 reads CASSLESGDHEQYF. The CDR3 region has the DNA TGTGCCAGCAGCTTAGAGTCGGGGGACCACGAGCAGTACTTC.

The chain is built from TRBV19 and TRBJ2-7, with unresolved D. The CDR3 has 13 residues. In germline, CDR1 is LNHDA, CDR2 SQIVND (reference sequence). V shed 0 bases and J shed 3 bases, with 6 bases lying between them. The CDR3 here is CASSIEGLYEQYF. The CDR3, as DNA: TGTGCCAGTAGTATAGAGGGCCTCTACGAGCAGTACTTC.

The J gene is TRBJ1-3, the V gene TRBV5-5; D gene ambiguous. Trimming shortened V by 0 bases and J by 4 bases, and 14 bases separated the two germline ends. Germline assignment: CDR1 SGHKS and CDR2 YYEKEE (reference sequence). The CDR3 length is 16 residues. DNA for the CDR3: TGTGCCAGCAGCTTGGTCGGAGGAGGAAGGGGAAACACCATATATTTT. It translates to CASSLVGGGRGNTIYF.

The rearrangement uses TRBV4-1 and TRBJ1-1; 12 nucleotides line up with TRBD1. After removal of 3 bases from V and 7 bases from J, the junction contained 6 bases not matched to a gene. The CDR3 covers 15 residues. Germline V gene lookup returns CDR1 MGHRA and CDR2 YSYEKL. Here the CDR3 reads CASSHPGQGAVEAFF. The CDR3 DNA reads TGCGCCAGCAGCCACCCGGGACAGGGGGCGGTTGAAGCTTTCTTT.